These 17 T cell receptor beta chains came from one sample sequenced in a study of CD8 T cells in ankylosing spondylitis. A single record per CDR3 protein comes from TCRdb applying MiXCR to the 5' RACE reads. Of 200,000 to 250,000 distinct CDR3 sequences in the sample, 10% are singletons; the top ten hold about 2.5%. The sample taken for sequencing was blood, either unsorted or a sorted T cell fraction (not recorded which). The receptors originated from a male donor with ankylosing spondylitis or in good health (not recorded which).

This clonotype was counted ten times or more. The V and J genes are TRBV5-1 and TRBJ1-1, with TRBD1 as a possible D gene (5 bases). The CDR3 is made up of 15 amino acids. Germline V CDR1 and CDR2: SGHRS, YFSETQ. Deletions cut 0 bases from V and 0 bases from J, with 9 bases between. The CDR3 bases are TGCGCCAGCAGCTTGGGGGGCACAATGAACACTGAAGCTTTCTTT. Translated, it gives CASSLGGTMNTEAFF.

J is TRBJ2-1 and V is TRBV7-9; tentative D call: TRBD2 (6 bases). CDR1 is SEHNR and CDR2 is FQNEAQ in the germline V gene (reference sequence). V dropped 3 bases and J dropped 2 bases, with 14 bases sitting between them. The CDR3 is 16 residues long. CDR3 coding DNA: TGTGCCAGCAGCTTCAGCGGGCTCCCCCCCTACAATGAGCAGTTCTTC. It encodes CASSFSGLPPYNEQFF.

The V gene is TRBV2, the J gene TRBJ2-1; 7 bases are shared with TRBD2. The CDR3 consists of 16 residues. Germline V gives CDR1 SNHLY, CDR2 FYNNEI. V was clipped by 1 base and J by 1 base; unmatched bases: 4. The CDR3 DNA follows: TGTGCCAGCAGTGAAGGCGCGGGAGAATCCTACAATGAGCAGTTCTTC. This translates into CASSEGAGESYNEQFF.

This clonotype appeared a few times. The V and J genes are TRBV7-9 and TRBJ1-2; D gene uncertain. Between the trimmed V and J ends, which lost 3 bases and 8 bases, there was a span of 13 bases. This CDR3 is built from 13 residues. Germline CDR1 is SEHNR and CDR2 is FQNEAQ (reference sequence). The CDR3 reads CASSFPDRGGYTF. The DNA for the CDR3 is TGTGCCAGCAGCTTCCCCGATCGGGGAGGCTACACCTTC.

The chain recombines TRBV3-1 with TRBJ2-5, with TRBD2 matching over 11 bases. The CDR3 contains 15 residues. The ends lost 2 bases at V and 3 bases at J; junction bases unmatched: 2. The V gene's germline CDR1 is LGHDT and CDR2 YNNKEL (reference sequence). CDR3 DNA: TGTGCCAGCAGCCAACTAGCGGGGGGCGAAGAGACCCAGTACTTC. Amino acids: CASSQLAGGEETQYF.

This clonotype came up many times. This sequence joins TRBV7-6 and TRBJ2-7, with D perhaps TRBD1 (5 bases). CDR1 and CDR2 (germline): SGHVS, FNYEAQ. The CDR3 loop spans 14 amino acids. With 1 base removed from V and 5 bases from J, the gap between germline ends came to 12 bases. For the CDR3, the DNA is TGTGCCAGCAGCTTAGAGCCAGGGTCCCACGAGCAGTACTTC. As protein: CASSLEPGSHEQYF.

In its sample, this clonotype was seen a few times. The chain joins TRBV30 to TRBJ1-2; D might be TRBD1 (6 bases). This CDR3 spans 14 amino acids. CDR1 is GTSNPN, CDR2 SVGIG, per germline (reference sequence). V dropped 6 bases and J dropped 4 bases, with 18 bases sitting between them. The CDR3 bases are TGTGCCTGTACACGGGACACAACAACCTATGGCTACACCTTC. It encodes CACTRDTTTYGYTF. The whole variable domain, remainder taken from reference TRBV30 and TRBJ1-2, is SQTIHQWPATLVQPVGSPLSLECTVEGTSNPNLYWYRQAAGRGLQLLFYSVGIGQISSEVPQNLSASRPQDRQFILSSKKLLLSDSGFYLCACTRDTTTYGYTFGSGTRLTVV.

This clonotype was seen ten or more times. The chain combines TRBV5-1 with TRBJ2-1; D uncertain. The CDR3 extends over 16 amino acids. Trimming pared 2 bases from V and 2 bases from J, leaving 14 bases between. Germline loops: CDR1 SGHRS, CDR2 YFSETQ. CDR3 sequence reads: CASSLPPPSTYNEQFF. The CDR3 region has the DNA TGCGCCAGCAGCTTACCCCCTCCCAGTACCTACAATGAGCAGTTCTTC.

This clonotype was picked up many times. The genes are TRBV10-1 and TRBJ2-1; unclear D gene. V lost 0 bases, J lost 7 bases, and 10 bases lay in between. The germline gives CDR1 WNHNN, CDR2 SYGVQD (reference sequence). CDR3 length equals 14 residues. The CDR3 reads CASSESVLNNEQFF. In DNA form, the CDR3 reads TGCGCCAGCAGTGAGTCCGTATTGAATAATGAGCAGTTCTTC.

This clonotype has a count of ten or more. The CDR3 loop reads CASSFGRDSSYNEQFF. CDR3 bases: TGCGCCAGCAGCTTCGGCCGGGACAGCTCCTACAATGAGCAGTTCTTC. The chain uses TRBV5-1 and TRBJ2-1, with 7 bases aligning to TRBD1. The CDR3 is 16 amino acids. The ends lost 2 bases at V and 0 bases at J; junction bases unmatched: 5. Germline CDR1 SGHRS, CDR2 YFSETQ.

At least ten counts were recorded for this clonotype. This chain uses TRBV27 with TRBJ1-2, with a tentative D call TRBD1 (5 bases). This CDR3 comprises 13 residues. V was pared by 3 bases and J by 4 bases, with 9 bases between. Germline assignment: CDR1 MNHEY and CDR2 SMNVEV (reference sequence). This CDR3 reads CASSFGGPYGYTF. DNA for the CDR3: TGTGCCAGCAGTTTCGGGGGACCCTATGGCTACACCTTC.

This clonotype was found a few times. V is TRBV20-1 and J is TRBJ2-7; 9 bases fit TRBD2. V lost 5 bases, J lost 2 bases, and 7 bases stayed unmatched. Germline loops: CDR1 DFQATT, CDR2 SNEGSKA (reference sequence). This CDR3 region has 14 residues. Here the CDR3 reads CSAQAGGLTYEQYF. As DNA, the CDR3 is TGCAGTGCTCAGGCGGGGGGGCTGACCTACGAGCAGTACTTC.

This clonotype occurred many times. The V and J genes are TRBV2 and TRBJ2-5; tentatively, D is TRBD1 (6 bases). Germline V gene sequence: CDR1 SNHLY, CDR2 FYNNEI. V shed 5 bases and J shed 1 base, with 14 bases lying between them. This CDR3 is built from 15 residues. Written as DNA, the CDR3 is TGTGCCAGCAGTTTATATCGACAGGTCCAAGAGACCCAGTACTTC. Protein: CASSLYRQVQETQYF.

CDR3 bases: TGTGCCAGCAGCTCAAGGGAACTGACAGGGGTAGCTGGAAACACCATATATTTT. This codes for CASSSRELTGVAGNTIYF. The chain links TRBV3-1 to TRBJ1-3, with 8 positions matching TRBD1. Germline CDR1 LGHDT, CDR2 YNNKEL (reference sequence). The CDR3 is 18 amino acids. Germline trimming cut 5 bases from V and 2 bases from J; bases unmatched to any gene: 14.

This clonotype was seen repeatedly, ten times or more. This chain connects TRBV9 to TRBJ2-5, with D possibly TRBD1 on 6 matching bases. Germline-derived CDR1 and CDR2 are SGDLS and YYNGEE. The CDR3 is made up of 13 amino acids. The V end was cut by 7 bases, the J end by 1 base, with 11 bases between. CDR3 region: CASGQGIQETQYF. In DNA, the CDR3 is TGTGCCAGCGGGCAGGGGATCCAAGAGACCCAGTACTTC. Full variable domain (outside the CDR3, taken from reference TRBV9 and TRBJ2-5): DSGVTQTPKHLITATGQRVTLRCSPRSGDLSVYWYQQSLDQGLQFLIQYYNGEERAKGNILERFSAQQFPDLHSELNLSSLELGDSALYFCASGQGIQETQYFGPGTRLLVL.

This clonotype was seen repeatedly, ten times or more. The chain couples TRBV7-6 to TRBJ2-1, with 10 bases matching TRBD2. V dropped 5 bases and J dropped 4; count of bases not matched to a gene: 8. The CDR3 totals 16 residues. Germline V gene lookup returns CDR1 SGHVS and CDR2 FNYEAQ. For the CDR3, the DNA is TGTGCCAGCAGCCGAACCGGGACTAGCGAGTACAATGAGCAGTTCTTC. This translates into CASSRTGTSEYNEQFF.

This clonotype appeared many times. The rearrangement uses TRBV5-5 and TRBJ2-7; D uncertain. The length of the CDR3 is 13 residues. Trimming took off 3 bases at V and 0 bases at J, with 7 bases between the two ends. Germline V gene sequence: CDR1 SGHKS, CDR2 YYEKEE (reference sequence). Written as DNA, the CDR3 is TGTGCCAGCAGCTCTGAGCCCTCCTACGAGCAGTACTTC. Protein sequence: CASSSEPSYEQYF.